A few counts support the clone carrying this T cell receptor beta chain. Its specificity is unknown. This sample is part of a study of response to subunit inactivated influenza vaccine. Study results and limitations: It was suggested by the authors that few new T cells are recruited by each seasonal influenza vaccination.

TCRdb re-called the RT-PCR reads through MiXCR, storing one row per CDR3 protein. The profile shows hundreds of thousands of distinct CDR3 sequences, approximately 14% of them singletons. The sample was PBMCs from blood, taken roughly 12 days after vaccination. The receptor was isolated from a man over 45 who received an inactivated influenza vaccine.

The CDR3 region is CASSLLRGATNTGELFF. CDR3 sequence (DNA): TGTGCCAGCAGCTTGCTTAGGGGGGCTACGAACACCGGGGAGCTGTTTTTT. The chain is built from TRBV5-5 and TRBJ2-2; D assignment may be TRBD1 or TRBD2 (6 bases each). Germline V lookup: CDR1 SGHKS, CDR2 YYEKEE (reference sequence). The CDR3 sequence is 17 residues long. Deletions cut 1 base from V and 0 bases from J, with 13 bases between.